This T cell receptor beta chain was recovered during a study of graft-versus-host responses after intestinal transplantation. Produced via immunoSEQ multiplex PCR; TCRdb's table is partial and in-frame only. The repertoire includes 90,000 to 150,000 clones, 90% to 95% of them detected once, and roughly 3% sits in the top ten. CDR3 length: 13 amino acids. Looked up from germline, CDR1 is LGHNA and CDR2 is YNFKEQ. V was clipped by 2 bases and J by 14 bases, with 15 bases between them. As regards this clone: Antigen specificity is unknown.

This sequence originates from a human donor who received an intestinal transplant. The sequences come from unstimulated CD8+ T cells sorted from spleen or lymph node cells, collected before intestinal transplant. The rearrangement uses TRBV4-2 and TRBJ1-4; D is possibly TRBD1 (6 bases). DNA of the CDR3: TGTGCCAGCAGCCAAAACAGGGACGTCGAGCTGTTTTTT. It specifies CASSQNRDVELFF.